This T cell receptor (beta chain) was captured in a study of T cells expressing NK-cell markers. From germline, CDR1 is MNHEY and CDR2 SVGAGI. CDR3 length equals 15 residues. Each CDR3 protein gets one entry in TCRdb, which reprocessed the 5' RACE reads and gives no DNA. The sample includes 450,000 to 600,000 distinct CDR3 sequences. The clonotype originates from a man aged 18 to 29 in good health. Sequenced input: blood T cells: a sorted CD56 or NKG2C T cell subset, CD4+ or CD8+ T cells, or bulk PBMC T cells (not recorded which). The chain recombines TRBV6-5 with TRBJ1-4; TCRdb's D gene call, TRBD1, goes unchecked for lack of DNA. The CDR3: CASSTGALTNEKLFF.